This T cell receptor (beta chain) was retrieved from a study of blood T cell repertoires in COVID-19 (dated by TCRdb to 2018 to 2020). Concerning the study at large: The collaborator samples originated in the United States, Italy and Spain and spanned the acute and convalescent phases of COVID-19. The material from the prospective study consisted of cDNA or gDNA derived from T cells, B-cell-depleted T cells, or PBMCs. Deeply sampled blood TCRbeta repertoires from subjects exposed to, actively infected with, or recovered from COVID-19 were included in the dataset. The repertoires were released in a freely available public database intended as a resource for research on the immune response to SARS-CoV-2. The samples were drawn from the first 160 participants of the ongoing ImmuneRACE study and from 1,254 subjects provided by 6 global collaborators. Sample metadata almost always included a de-identified subject ID, COVID-19 status, age in years and sex. HLA class I and class II types, where available, came from metadata supplied by the sample provider rather than from assay-based typing. Overall study results and their limits: Clinical and demographic metadata were provided uncurated, with the amount varying by source and participant.

Its CDR3 holds 12 amino acids, cysteine through phenylalanine. Kept here is only the CDR3 DNA, which spans 36 bases and is read in frame from base 1. CDR1 and CDR2, per the germline V gene (reference sequence), are MNHEY and SMNVEV. Clipping removes 7 bases from V and 6 bases from J, with 4 as the unmatched junction base count. TCRbeta CDR3 regions were amplified from genomic DNA using the immunoSEQ Assay, a bias-controlled multiplex PCR. As for how the authors treated the data: The number of nucleated cells in each sample was estimated from the amplification of reference gene primers within the assay. To quantify the absolute abundance of each unique TCRbeta CDR3 rearrangement, sequence reads were collapsed and filtered. For each sample, productive Simpson clonality was calculated as the square root of Simpson's diversity index across productive rearrangements. Imported from immuneACCESS, the table was reduced by TCRdb to in-frame sequences with V and J called. These copies leave out some clones; in studies compared against another copy, an unresolved V gene accounts for under half, and the cause of the remainder is not known. V, J and clone size are those of that table, while D and trimming were read from the DNA. Here the sample has about 360,000 clones; 85% to 90% occur a single time. The ten largest clones capture roughly 3.1% of the sample.

Each collaborating institution followed its own protocols to collect whole blood in K2EDTA tubes. For TCRbeta analysis, collaborators shipped samples in one of three forms: frozen whole blood, isolated PBMCs, or DNA extracted from either of those sample types. Comment on this clone: What antigen it recognizes has not been identified. No much larger clonotype is one base removed from it; base qualities were not supplied.

The sequenced material came from peripheral blood. The receptor comes from a human donor in a cohort sampled during active COVID-19. The chain joins TRBV27 to TRBJ2-3; TRBD1 matches 7 bases in the middle. The CDR3 has the sequence CASNRGPDTQYF. Here is the DNA: TGTGCCAGCAACAGGGGCCCGGATACGCAGTATTTT.